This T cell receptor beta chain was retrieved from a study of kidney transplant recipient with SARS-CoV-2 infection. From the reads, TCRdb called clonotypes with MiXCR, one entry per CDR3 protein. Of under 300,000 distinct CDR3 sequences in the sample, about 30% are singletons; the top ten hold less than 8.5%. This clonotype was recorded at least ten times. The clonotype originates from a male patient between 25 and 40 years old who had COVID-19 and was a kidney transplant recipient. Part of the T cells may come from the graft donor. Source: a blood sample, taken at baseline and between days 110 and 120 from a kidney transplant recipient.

CDR3 region: CASSVAGGRQETQYF. CDR3 in DNA: TGTGCCAGCAGTGTAGCGGGAGGGCGACAAGAGACCCAGTACTTC. The chain couples TRBV2 to TRBJ2-5; 11 bases are a match to TRBD2. This CDR3 has 15 amino acids. The germline CDR1 and CDR2 sequences are SNHLY and FYNNEI. V lost 4 bases, J lost 2 bases, and 3 bases stayed unmatched.